These 25 T cell receptor beta chains share one sample of origin, sequenced in a study of T cell responses to AZD1222 COVID-19 vaccine. Method: immunoSEQ multiplex PCR; TCRdb's copy keeps in-frame clones and lacks some. The sample has approximately 120,000 clones, over 85% seen once; the top ten hold around 3.1%. The sequenced sample was peripheral blood, obtained on day 0 of AZD1222 vaccination. These receptor sequences come from an adult in good health.

This rearrangement joins TRBV28 to TRBJ2-6; possible D gene TRBD1, 6 bases. The germline V and J ends were trimmed by 3 bases and 0 bases, with 12 bases remaining between them. The CDR3 consists of 17 residues. CDR1 is MDHEN, CDR2 SYDVKM, per germline. CDR3 DNA sequence: TGTGCCAGCAGTTTGACAGGAAAGTCCTCTGGGGCCAACGTCCTGACTTTC. Translation gives CASSLTGKSSGANVLTF.

The chain recombines TRBV5-1 with TRBJ2-3; the D is unclear. Looked up from germline, CDR1 is SGHRS and CDR2 is YFSETQ. V was trimmed by 2 bases and J by 0 bases, leaving 16 bases between them. The CDR3 sequence is 17 residues long. The DNA of the CDR3 is TGCGCCAGCAGCTTAGTACTGCGATTAACTAGCACAGATACGCAGTATTTT. It is translated as CASSLVLRLTSTDTQYF. Looking up the rest from reference TRBV5-1 and TRBJ2-3 gives the full variable domain: KAGVTQTPRYLIKTRGQQVTLSCSPISGHRSVSWYQQTPGQGLQFLFEYFSETQRNKGNFPGRFSGRQFSNSRSEMNVSTLELGDSALYLCASSLVLRLTSTDTQYFGPGTRLTVL.

The chain uses TRBV9 and TRBJ1-2; no firm D call. CDR3 length equals 14 residues. The V and J ends lost 2 bases and 6 bases respectively, with 14 bases between them. CDR1 is SGDLS and CDR2 is YYNGEE in the germline V gene. The CDR3 spells CASSVSSGWNGYTF. DNA of the CDR3: TGTGCCAGCAGCGTTTCCTCAGGTTGGAATGGCTACACCTTC.

J is TRBJ2-7 and V is TRBV4-3; TRBD2 agrees at 9 bases. Germline loops: CDR1 LGHNA, CDR2 YSLEER. The CDR3 covers 15 residues. The trim removed 0 bases at V and 4 bases at J, leaving 4 bases unmatched. The CDR3 region is CASSQDLAGLYEQYF. The CDR3, as DNA: TGCGCCAGCAGCCAAGATCTAGCGGGACTTTACGAGCAGTACTTC.

The chain carries TRBV19 and TRBJ1-1; no firm D call. This CDR3 is built from 15 residues. Germline lookup yields CDR1 LNHDA and CDR2 SQIVND (reference sequence). V was cut by 5 bases and J by 3 bases, with 16 bases left in between. This CDR3 reads CASSPRVGEHTEAFF. Here the CDR3 DNA reads TGTGCCAGTAGTCCCCGGGTGGGAGAGCACACTGAAGCTTTCTTT.

The rearrangement links TRBV29-1 to TRBJ1-2; tentative D call: TRBD1 (5 bases). This CDR3 region has 12 residues. Germline CDR1 and CDR2: SQVTM and ANQGSEA. Trimming left V 5 bases short and J 6 bases short, with 13 bases between. The CDR3 coding sequence is TGCAGCGTTATAAAGGGGACGCATGGCTACACCTTC. Its translation: CSVIKGTHGYTF.

The chain couples TRBV6-5 to TRBJ2-7, with 8 bases matching TRBD1. Germline V gene sequence: CDR1 MNHEY, CDR2 SVGAGI. J lost 5 bases, V lost 6 bases, and 9 bases had no gene match. This CDR3 has 14 amino acids. In DNA, the CDR3 is TGTGCCAGCAGCCTGCGGACAGGGACCCACGAGCAGTACTTC. This codes for CASSLRTGTHEQYF.

The chain joins TRBV11-3 to TRBJ2-1; TRBD2 aligns across 11 bases. Germline V gives CDR1 SGHNT, CDR2 YENEEA. This CDR3 spans 18 amino acids. V lost 1 base to trimming and J lost 9 bases; unmatched junction nucleotides: 14. CDR3 in DNA: TGTGCCAGCAGCTTAGGGCATAGCGGGAGGGTGGAGAGGGGTGAGCAGTTCTTC. This codes for CASSLGHSGRVERGEQFF.

The gene calls are TRBV7-2 and TRBJ2-1; perhaps TRBD1 as D (7 bases). This CDR3 spans 14 amino acids. Trimming took off 4 bases at V and 6 bases at J, with 13 bases between the two ends. Germline CDR1 reads SGHTA; CDR2 reads FQGNSA. The CDR3 is CASSSRQGGNEQFF. The DNA for the CDR3 is TGTGCCAGCAGCTCCCGACAGGGAGGCAATGAGCAGTTCTTC.

Concerning this clone itself: In the same sample, other DNA sequences code for this CDR3. This sequence joins TRBV20-1 and TRBJ1-1; TRBD1 is a possible D gene (5 bases). Germline CDR1 DFQATT, CDR2 SNEGSKA (reference sequence). Trimming stripped 3 bases from V and 3 bases from J, with 5 bases between. The CDR3 has 11 amino acids. The CDR3 nucleotides are TGCAGTGCTAGGGGGGACACTGAAGCTTTCTTT. Encoded protein: CSARGDTEAFF.

The rearrangement links TRBV7-9 to TRBJ1-2, with D unresolved. Germline V gene lookup returns CDR1 SEHNR and CDR2 FQNEAQ (reference sequence). The ends were cut back, 1 base at V and 6 bases at J, with 12 bases in the middle. CDR3 length: 14 amino acids. Here the CDR3 reads CASSLGQKINGYTF. CDR3 DNA: TGTGCCAGCAGCTTAGGGCAGAAAATAAATGGCTACACCTTC. Drawing the rest from reference TRBV7-9 and TRBJ1-2, the complete variable domain is DTGVSQNPRHKITKRGQNVTFRCDPISEHNRLYWYRQTLGQGPEFLTYFQNEAQLEKSRLLSDRFSAERPKGSFSTLEIQRTEQGDSAMYLCASSLGQKINGYTFGSGTRLTVV.

This clone was recorded only once. The chain links TRBV15 to TRBJ2-4; tentatively, D is TRBD1 (6 bases). V was trimmed by 4 bases and J by 3 bases, leaving 13 bases between them. The CDR3 sequence is 15 residues long. The germline V gene has CDR1 LNHNV and CDR2 YYDKDF (reference sequence). The CDR3 sequence: CATSTGQHGKNIQYF. For the CDR3, the DNA is TGTGCCACCAGCACAGGACAGCACGGCAAAAACATTCAGTACTTC.

This chain joins TRBV19 and TRBJ1-3, with D perhaps matching TRBD1 (5 bases). This CDR3 has 14 amino acids. The germline gives CDR1 LNHDA, CDR2 SQIVND (reference sequence). V lost 7 bases and J lost 2, with 12 bases in between. CDR3 residues: CASTARDAGNTIYF. DNA for the CDR3: TGTGCCAGTACCGCCCGGGACGCTGGAAACACCATATATTTT.

V gene TRBV7-2 combines with J gene TRBJ1-1; D possibly corresponds to TRBD1 (6 bases). The CDR3 totals 15 residues. Germline values: CDR1 SGHTA, CDR2 FQGNSA. V gave up 0 bases and J gave up 1 base, with 9 bases separating them. The CDR3 DNA reads as TGTGCCAGCAGCTTAGCGGGGGGCGGGAACACTGAAGCTTTCTTT. Translating gives CASSLAGGGNTEAFF.

The chain carries TRBV30 and TRBJ2-1, with 9 bases that match TRBD2. The J segment lost 4 bases and the V segment lost 5 bases, leaving 9 bases of the junction unmatched. This CDR3 comprises 15 residues. Germline-derived CDR1 and CDR2 are GTSNPN and SVGIG (reference sequence). CDR3 DNA: TGTGCCTGGGGAAACGGGACTAGCCTTTACAATGAGCAGTTCTTC. It translates to CAWGNGTSLYNEQFF. The full variable domain, with the rest looked up from reference TRBV30 and TRBJ2-1, is SQTIHQWPATLVQPVGSPLSLECTVEGTSNPNLYWYRQAAGRGLQLLFYSVGIGQISSEVPQNLSASRPQDRQFILSSKKLLLSDSGFYLCAWGNGTSLYNEQFFGPGTRLTVL.

This chain connects TRBV4-1 to TRBJ1-4; 8 bases agree with TRBD1. With V trimmed by 4 bases and J by 12 bases, 7 bases remained unmatched. The germline V gene encodes CDR1 MGHRA and CDR2 YSYEKL. There are 13 residues in the CDR3. The CDR3 DNA sequence: TGCGCCAGCAGCCCCTTAGGACAGGGAGAACTGTTTTTT. It yields the protein CASSPLGQGELFF.

This rearrangement joins TRBV18 to TRBJ2-1, with 9 bases matching TRBD2. V trimming: 3 bases; J trimming: 4 bases; junction bases outside the gene matches: 4. CDR1 KGHSH and CDR2 LQKENI come from the germline V gene. The CDR3 extends over 15 amino acids. The CDR3 DNA is TGTGCCAGCTCACCGCTAGCGGGACATTACAATGAGCAGTTCTTC. It codes for CASSPLAGHYNEQFF.

This clone appeared a single time. V usage is TRBV6-5 and J usage is TRBJ2-2; D not certain. Germline V gives CDR1 MNHEY, CDR2 SVGAGI. With 0 bases removed from V and 3 bases from J, the gap between germline ends came to 8 bases. The CDR3 contains 15 residues. CDR3 amino acids: CASSYSPADTGELFF. The CDR3 nucleotides read TGTGCCAGCAGTTACTCGCCAGCCGACACCGGGGAGCTGTTTTTT.

V and J are TRBV5-6 and TRBJ2-3; 14 bases agree with TRBD2. V trimming: 4 bases; J trimming: 2 bases; junction bases outside the gene matches: 6. This CDR3 has 17 residues. Per germline, CDR1 SGHDT and CDR2 YYEEEE. This CDR3 is CASSPGLAGGFTDTQYF. CDR3 sequence (DNA): TGTGCCAGCAGCCCCGGACTAGCGGGAGGTTTCACAGATACGCAGTATTTT.

The J gene is TRBJ1-4, the V gene TRBV3-1 (or the pseudogene TRBV3-2); no reliable D call. CDR3 length: 16 residues. Germline V gene data show CDR1 as LGHDT and CDR2 as YNNKEL (reference sequence). V was clipped by 4 bases and J by 10 bases, with 22 bases between them. The CDR3 is CASSRQDGGANGKLFF. The CDR3 nucleotides are TGTGCCAGCAGCCGCCAAGATGGCGGAGCGAACGGAAAACTGTTTTTT.

This rearrangement joins TRBV2 to TRBJ1-6; D perhaps matches TRBD1 (6 bases). This CDR3 region has 13 residues. The V gene lost 4 bases and the J gene lost 14 bases, with 15 bases spanning the gap. In germline, CDR1 is SNHLY, CDR2 FYNNEI. CDR3 sequence reads: CASSGQDNLALHF. For the CDR3, the DNA is TGTGCCAGCAGTGGACAGGATAATTTGGCCCTCCACTTT.

This chain links TRBV28 with TRBJ1-2, with D possibly TRBD1 on 5 matching bases. The CDR3 loop spans 15 amino acids. V was pared by 2 bases and J by 8 bases, with 18 bases between. In germline, CDR1 is MDHEN, CDR2 SYDVKM. The CDR3 spells CASSLNPGGSGGYTF. The CDR3 DNA sequence: TGTGCCAGCAGTTTAAACCCCGGGGGGTCCGGGGGCTACACCTTC.

This chain links TRBV28 with TRBJ2-1; D is possibly TRBD1 or TRBD2 (5 bases each). Trimming left V 5 bases short and J 4 bases short, with 15 bases between. This CDR3 is built from 15 residues. Germline V gene lookup returns CDR1 MDHEN and CDR2 SYDVKM. The CDR3 DNA reads as TGTGCCAGCAGTCAGCCGGGACGGGGATACAATGAGCAGTTCTTC. Its translation: CASSQPGRGYNEQFF.

This chain joins TRBV7-2 and TRBJ1-2, with D unresolved. Germline CDR1 is SGHTA and CDR2 is FQGNSA. With 1 base removed from V and 4 bases from J, the gap between germline ends came to 4 bases. The CDR3 covers 12 residues. CDR3 nucleotide sequence: TGTGCCAGCAGCTTAGACGGCTATGGCTACACCTTC. Translation gives CASSLDGYGYTF.

The chain has TRBV28 and TRBJ1-5; D not certain. The length of the CDR3 is 12 residues. CDR1 and CDR2 (germline): MDHEN, SYDVKM. Trimming removed 3 bases from V and 5 bases from J, with 5 bases in between. This CDR3 is CASSFFYQPQHF. Here the CDR3 DNA reads TGTGCCAGCAGTTTTTTTTATCAGCCCCAGCATTTT.